This TCR beta chain was recorded in a study of human T cells and chemical hapten exposure (dated by TCRdb to about 2021). Study-level background: For sensitization, 2% DPC in acetone was applied to a 2 cm by 2 cm area of upper inner arm skin. Weekly therapeutic DPC doses were additionally applied to the scalp of patients throughout the approximately 23-week study period. Patch testing was done on the upper back using Finn chambers containing 0.01% DPC, and results were scored after 6 days according to International Contact Dermatitis Research Group standards. Most of the patients in the cohort were female, and the cohort covered alopecia areata with under or over 50% scalp involvement, alopecia totalis and alopecia universalis. Libraries were pooled for sequencing, and variation in per-sample TCR yields was attributed mainly to small differences in library volumes within the pool. Peripheral blood TCR repertoire changes were tracked in vivo in alopecia patients during primary and secondary sensitization to the hapten diphenylcyclopropenone (DPC). Blood was sampled from patients pre-sensitization (week 0) and at 2, 6 and about 24 weeks after DPC sensitization. Blood for TCR sequencing was provided by twenty-nine alopecia patients at one to four time points (pre-sensitization, 2, 6 and 24 weeks).

In the paper's terms, the time point label means: patch test 3, about 24 weeks after DPC sensitization. In the paper's terms, the treatment or condition label means: therapeutic diphenylcyclopropenone sensitization with weekly scalp DPC. Blood at each patch-test visit was drawn before the patch test was applied. Eligible patients were aged 18 to 70, diagnosed with alopecia, deemed suitable for DPC therapy, and excluded if pregnant. Total RNA was isolated from unfractionated whole blood collected in Tempus Blood RNA tubes. Library preparation was by RACE. Reads for this sample came from a NextSeq 500. Library preparation attached unique molecular identifiers to individual cDNA molecules for quantitative, reproducible TCR counting. For every blood RNA sample, sequencing covered both the TCR alpha and TCR beta chains. The paper's data handling went like this. The median number of TCRs per sample was around 100,000, ranging from about 20,000 to 750,000. The Decombinator software suite was used to annotate the V, J and CDR3 of the TCR reads. Every sample was subsampled to the same number of TCRs (28,000) for the PS versus PT1 abundance plots. TCRs were defined as expanded if absent before sensitization and observed at least eight times at the 2-week time point. TCRdb reworked the public reads: Q25 trimming with fastp, MiXCR clone assembly, productive beta chains retained. Rows matching on CDR3 protein sequence are summarized as one entry with the most common DNA and genes. These V and J calls derive from TCRdb rather than the authors' analysis. This sample lists approximately 97,000 distinct CDR3 sequences; 25% to 35% were detected once. In total, the top ten clones hold about a tenth of the sample.

V and J are truncated by 4 bases and 0 bases respectively, leaving an intervening sequence of 13 bases. The CDR3, from cysteine to phenylalanine, totals 15 residues. The retained sequence is limited to the CDR3, 45 bases, with the frame set at the first base. Looking up the germline V gene yields CDR1 MDHEN and CDR2 SYDVKM. On this clonotype: Its antigen specificity is not known. Per-base quality was not reported, and no clone a single base away is much larger than it.

What the work shows at the level of the full study, not this receptor alone: Significantly more large CDR3 similarity clusters were formed by expanded TCRs than by pre-sensitization or healthy control sets, consistent with antigen-driven responses. Because every patient had alopecia, a presumed autoimmune disease, the patients' immune response might differ from that of healthy individuals. DPC sensitization did not change the number of TCRs with a frequency above 1 in 1000, and there was no evidence of changes in global repertoire structure. After repeated subsampling, changes were observed in the strength of the expansion versus patch-test correlation and in the threshold at which the correlation became significant. The number of PT1 expanded TCRs positively correlated with patch test score, significant at thresholds 8, 16 and 32 but not 4.

The source of this sequence is a man in his forties with alopecia areata. Some clones in this sample may be carry-over from other donors' samples. The chain uses TRBV28 and TRBJ2-7; 5 matching bases give a weak D call of TRBD2. The sequencing used whole blood, collected in connection with sensitization to the hapten diphenylcyclopropenone (DPC). The CDR3 is CASSSRTADSYEQYF. The DNA sequence reads TGTGCCAGCAGTTCACGGACTGCGGACTCCTACGAGCAGTACTTC.